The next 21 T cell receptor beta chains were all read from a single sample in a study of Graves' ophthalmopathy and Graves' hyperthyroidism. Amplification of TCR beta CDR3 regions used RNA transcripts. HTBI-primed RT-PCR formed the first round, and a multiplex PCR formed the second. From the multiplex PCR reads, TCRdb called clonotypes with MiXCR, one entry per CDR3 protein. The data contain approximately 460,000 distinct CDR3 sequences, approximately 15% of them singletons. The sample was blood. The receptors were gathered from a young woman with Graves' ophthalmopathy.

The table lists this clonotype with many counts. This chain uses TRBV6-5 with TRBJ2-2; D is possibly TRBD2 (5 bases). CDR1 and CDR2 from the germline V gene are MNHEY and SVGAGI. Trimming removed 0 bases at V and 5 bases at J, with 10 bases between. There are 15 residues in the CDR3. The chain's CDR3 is CASSYSRGRTGELFF. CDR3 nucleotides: TGTGCCAGCAGTTACTCCCGGGGTCGGACCGGGGAGCTGTTTTTT.

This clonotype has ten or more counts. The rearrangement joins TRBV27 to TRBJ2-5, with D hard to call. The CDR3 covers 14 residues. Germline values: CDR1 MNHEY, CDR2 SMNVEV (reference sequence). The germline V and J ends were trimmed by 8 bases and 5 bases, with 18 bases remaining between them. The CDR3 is CASSWTAERETQYF. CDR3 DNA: TGTGCCAGCTCCTGGACCGCGGAGAGGGAGACCCAGTACTTC.

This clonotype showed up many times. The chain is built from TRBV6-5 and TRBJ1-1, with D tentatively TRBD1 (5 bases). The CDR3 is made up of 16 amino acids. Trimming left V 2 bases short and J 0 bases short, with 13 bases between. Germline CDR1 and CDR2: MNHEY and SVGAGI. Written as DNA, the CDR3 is TGTGCCAGCAGTTACGTTACAGGCGTGATGAACACTGAAGCTTTCTTT. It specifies CASSYVTGVMNTEAFF.

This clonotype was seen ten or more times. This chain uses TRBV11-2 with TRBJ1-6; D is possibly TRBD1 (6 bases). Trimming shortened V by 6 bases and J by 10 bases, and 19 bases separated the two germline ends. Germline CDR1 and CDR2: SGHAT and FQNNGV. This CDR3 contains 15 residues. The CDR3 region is CASSQRAGVGSPLHF. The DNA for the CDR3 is TGTGCCAGCAGTCAGAGGGCAGGGGTGGGATCACCCCTCCACTTT.

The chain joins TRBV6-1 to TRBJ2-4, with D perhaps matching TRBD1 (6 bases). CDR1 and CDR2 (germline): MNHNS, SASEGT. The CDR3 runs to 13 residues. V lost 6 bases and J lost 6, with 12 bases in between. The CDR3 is CASRPGQLNIQYF. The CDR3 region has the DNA TGTGCCAGCAGGCCTGGACAGCTAAACATTCAGTACTTC.

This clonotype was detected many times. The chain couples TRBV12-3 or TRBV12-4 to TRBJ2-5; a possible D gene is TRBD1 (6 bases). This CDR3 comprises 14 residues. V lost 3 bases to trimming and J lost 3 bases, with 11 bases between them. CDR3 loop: CASSFRNREETQYF. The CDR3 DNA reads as TGTGCCAGCAGTTTTCGAAACAGGGAAGAGACCCAGTACTTC.

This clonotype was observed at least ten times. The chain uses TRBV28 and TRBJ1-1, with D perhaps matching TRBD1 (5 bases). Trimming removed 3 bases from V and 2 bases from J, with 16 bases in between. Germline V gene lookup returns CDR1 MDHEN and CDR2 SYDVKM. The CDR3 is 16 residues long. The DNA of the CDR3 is TGTGCCAGCAGTTTTGAATGGACACACACTAACACTGAAGCTTTCTTT. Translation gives CASSFEWTHTNTEAFF.

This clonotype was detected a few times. CDR3 loop: CASSLLGAGTGNTEAFF. CDR3 sequence (DNA): TGCGCCAGCAGCTTATTGGGTGCCGGGACAGGGAACACTGAAGCTTTCTTT. This chain joins TRBV5-1 and TRBJ1-1; 8 nucleotides align to TRBD1. This CDR3 has 17 residues. Trimming took 2 bases from V and 1 from J; bases not matched to a gene: 10. From germline, CDR1 is SGHRS and CDR2 YFSETQ.

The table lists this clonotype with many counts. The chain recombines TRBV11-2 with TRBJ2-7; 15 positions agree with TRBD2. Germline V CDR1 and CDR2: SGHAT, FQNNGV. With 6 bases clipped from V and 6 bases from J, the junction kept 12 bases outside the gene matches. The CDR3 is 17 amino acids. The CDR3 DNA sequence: TGTGCCAGCAGTCCAGGACTAGCGGGAGGGCCGTGGGGCGAGCAGTACTTC. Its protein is CASSPGLAGGPWGEQYF.

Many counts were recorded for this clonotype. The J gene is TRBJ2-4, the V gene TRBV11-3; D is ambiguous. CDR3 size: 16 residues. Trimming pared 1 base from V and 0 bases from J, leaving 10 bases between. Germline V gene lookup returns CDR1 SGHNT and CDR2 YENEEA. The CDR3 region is CASSLGARAAKNIQYF. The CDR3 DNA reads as TGTGCCAGCAGCTTAGGGGCCCGGGCAGCCAAAAACATTCAGTACTTC.

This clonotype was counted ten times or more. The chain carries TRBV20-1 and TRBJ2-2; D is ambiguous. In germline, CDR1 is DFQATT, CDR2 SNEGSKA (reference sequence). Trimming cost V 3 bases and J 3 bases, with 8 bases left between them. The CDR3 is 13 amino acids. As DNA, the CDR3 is TGCAGTGCTAGTCGGCGCGACACCGGGGAGCTGTTTTTT. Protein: CSASRRDTGELFF.

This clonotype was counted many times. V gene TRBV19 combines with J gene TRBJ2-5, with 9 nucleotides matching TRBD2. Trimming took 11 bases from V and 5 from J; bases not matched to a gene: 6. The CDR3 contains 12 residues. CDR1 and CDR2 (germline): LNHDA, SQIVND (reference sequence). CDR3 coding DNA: TGTGCCTCGAGAGGACTAGCGGAGACCCAGTACTTC. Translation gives CASRGLAETQYF.

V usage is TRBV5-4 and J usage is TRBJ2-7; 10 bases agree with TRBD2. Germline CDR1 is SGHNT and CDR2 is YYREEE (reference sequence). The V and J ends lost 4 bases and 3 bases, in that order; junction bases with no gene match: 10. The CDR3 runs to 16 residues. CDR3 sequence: CASSRSSGGLIYEQYF. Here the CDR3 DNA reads TGTGCCAGCAGCAGGTCTAGCGGGGGCCTCATCTACGAGCAGTACTTC.

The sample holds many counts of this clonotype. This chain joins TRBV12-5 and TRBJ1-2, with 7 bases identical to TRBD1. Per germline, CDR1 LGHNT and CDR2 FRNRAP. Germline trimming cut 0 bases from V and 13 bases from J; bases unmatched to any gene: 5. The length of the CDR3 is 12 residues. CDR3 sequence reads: CASGLVTRGVTF. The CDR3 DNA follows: TGTGCTAGTGGTTTGGTAACCAGGGGGGTCACCTTC.

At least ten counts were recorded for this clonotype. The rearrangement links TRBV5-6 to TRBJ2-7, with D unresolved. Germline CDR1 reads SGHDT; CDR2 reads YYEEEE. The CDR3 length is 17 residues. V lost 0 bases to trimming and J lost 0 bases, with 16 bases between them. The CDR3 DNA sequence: TGTGCCAGCAGCTTGGCAGAGCCTCAAGTAGGCTCCTACGAGCAGTACTTC. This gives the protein CASSLAEPQVGSYEQYF.

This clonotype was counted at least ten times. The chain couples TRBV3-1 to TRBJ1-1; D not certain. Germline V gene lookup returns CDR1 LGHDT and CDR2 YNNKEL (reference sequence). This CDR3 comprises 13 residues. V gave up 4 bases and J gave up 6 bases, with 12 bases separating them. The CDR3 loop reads CASSLTTIPEAFF. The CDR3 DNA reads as TGTGCCAGCAGCCTTACAACAATCCCTGAAGCTTTCTTT.

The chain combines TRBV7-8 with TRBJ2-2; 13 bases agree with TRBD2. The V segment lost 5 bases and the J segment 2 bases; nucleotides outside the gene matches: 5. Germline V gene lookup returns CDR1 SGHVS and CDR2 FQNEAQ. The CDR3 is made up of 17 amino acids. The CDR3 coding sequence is TGTGCCAGCAGCATACTAGCGGGGGGGCCCAACACCGGGGAGCTGTTTTTT. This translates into CASSILAGGPNTGELFF.

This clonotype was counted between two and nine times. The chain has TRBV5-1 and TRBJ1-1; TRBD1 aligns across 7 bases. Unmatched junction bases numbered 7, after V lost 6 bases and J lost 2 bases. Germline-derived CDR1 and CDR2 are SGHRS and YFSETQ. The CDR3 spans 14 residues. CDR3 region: CASMVDRRNTEAFF. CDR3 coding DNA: TGCGCCAGCATGGTGGACAGGAGAAACACTGAAGCTTTCTTT.

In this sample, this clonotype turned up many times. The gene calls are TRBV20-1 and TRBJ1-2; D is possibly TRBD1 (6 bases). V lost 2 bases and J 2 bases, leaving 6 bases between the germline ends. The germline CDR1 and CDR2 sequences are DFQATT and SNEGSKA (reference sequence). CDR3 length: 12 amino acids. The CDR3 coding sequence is TGCAGTGCTAGAACAGGGAACTATGGCTACACCTTC. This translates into CSARTGNYGYTF.

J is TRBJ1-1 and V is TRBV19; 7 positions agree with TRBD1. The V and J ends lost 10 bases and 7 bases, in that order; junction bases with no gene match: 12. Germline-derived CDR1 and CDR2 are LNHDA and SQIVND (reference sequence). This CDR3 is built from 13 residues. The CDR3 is CATTTGISREAFF. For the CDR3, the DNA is TGTGCCACTACGACAGGGATCAGTCGTGAAGCTTTCTTT. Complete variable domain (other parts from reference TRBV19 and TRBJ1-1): DGGITQSPKYLFRKEGQNVTLSCEQNLNHDAMYWYRQDPGQGLRLIYYSQIVNDFQKGDIAEGYSVSREKKESFPLTVTSAQKNPTAFYLCATTTGISREAFFGQGTRLTVV.

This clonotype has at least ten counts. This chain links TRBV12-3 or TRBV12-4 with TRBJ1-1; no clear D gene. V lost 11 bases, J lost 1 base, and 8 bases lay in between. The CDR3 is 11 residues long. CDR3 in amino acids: CAAGGNTEAFF. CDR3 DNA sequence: TGTGCCGCGGGAGGGAACACTGAAGCTTTCTTT.